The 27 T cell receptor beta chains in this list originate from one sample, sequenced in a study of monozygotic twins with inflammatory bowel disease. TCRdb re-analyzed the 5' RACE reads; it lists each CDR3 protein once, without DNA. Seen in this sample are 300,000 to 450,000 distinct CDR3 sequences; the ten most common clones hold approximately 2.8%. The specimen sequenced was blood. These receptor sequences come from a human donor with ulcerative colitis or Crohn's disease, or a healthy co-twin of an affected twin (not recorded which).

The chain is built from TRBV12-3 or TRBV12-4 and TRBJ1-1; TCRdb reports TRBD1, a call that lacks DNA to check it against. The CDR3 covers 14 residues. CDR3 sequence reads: CASSPTGPNTEAFF.

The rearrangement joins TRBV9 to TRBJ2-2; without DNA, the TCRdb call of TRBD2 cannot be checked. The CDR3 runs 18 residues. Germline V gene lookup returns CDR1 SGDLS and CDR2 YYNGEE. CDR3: CASSVEAGSEGYTGELFF.

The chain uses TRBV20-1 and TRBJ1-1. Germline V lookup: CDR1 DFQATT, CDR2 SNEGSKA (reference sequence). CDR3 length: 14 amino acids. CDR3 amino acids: CSAPPESANTEAFF.

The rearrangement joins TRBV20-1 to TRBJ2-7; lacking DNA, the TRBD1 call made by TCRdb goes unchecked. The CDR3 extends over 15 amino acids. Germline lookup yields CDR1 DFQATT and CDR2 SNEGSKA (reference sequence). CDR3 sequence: CSARRFRDRAHEQYF.

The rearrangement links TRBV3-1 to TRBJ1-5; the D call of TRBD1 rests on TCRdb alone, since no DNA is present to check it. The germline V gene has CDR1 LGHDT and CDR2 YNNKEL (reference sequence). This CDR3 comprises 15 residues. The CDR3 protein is CASSPKGGSNQPQHF.

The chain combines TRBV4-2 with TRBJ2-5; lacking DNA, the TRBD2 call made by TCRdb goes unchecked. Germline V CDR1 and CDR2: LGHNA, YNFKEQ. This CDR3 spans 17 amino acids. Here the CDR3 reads CASSQEGLTSGGETQYF.

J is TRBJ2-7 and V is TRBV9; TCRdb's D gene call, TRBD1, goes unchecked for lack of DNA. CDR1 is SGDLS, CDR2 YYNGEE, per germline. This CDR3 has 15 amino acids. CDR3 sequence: CASSVDPDSFYEQYF.

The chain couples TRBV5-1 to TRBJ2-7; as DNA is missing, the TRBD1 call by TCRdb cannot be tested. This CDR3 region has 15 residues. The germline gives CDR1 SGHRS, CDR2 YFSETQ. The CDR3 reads CASSLEGVMTIEQYF. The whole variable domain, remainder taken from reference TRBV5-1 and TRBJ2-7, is KAGVTQTPRYLIKTRGQQVTLSCSPISGHRSVSWYQQTPGQGLQFLFEYFSETQRNKGNFPGRFSGRQFSNSRSEMNVSTLELGDSALYLCASSLEGVMTIEQYFGPGTRLTVT.

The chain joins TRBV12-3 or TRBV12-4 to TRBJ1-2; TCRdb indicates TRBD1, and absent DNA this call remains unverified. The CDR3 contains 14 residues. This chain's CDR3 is CASSLGAGSYGYTF.

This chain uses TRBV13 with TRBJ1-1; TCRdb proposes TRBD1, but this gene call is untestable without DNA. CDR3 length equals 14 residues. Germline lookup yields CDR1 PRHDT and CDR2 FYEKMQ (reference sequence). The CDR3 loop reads CASTQGGGGTEAFF.

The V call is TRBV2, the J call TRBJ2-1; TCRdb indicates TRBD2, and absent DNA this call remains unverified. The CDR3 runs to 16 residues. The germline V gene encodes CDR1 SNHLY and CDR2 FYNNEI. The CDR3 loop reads CASSPLAGGSYNGQFF.

CDR3 in amino acids: CASTPGQFHEQFF. The chain uses TRBV12-3 or TRBV12-4 and TRBJ2-1; without DNA, the TCRdb call of TRBD1 cannot be checked. The CDR3 loop spans 13 amino acids.

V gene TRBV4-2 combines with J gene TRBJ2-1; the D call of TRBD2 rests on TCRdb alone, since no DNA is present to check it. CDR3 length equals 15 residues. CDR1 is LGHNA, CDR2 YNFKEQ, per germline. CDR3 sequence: CASSPTSGTYNEQFF.

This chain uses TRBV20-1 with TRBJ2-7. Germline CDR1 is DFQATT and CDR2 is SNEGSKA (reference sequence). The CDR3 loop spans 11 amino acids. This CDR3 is CSARDSHEQYF.

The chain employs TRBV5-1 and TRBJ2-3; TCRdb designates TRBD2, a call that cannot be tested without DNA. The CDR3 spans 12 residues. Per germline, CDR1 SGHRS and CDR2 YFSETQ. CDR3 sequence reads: CASSGTRDTQYF.

The CDR3 here is CASSERRNEKLFF. The gene calls are TRBV2 and TRBJ1-4. Germline CDR1 is SNHLY and CDR2 is FYNNEI. This CDR3 region has 13 residues.

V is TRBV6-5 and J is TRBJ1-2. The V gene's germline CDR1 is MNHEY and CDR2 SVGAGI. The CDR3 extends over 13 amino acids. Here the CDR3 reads CASSRRANYGYTF.

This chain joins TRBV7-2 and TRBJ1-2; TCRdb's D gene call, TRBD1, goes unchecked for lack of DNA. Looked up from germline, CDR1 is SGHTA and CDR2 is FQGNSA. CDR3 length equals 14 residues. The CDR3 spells CASSPTSGRYGYTF.

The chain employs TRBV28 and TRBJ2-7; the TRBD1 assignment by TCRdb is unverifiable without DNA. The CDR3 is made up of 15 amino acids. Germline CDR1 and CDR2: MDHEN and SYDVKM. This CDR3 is CASNSDARVGSEQYF.

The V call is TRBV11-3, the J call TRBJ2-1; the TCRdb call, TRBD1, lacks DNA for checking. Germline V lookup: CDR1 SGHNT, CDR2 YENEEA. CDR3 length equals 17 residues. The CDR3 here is CASSLDIGGRSYNEQFF.

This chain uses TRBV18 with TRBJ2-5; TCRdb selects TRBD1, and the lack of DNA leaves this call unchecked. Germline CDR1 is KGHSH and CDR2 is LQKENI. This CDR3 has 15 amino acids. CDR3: CASSPWTGLKETQYF.

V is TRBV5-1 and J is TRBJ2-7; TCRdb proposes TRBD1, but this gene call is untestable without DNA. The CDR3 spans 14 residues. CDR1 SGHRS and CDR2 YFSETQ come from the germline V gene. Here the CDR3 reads CASSYYDRGYEQYF.

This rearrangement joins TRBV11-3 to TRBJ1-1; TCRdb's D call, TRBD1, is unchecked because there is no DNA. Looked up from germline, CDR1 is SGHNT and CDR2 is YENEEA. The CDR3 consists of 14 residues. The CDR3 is CASSSQGMNTEAFF. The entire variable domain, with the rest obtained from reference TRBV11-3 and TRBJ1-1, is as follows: EAGVVQSPRYKIIEKKQPVAFWCNPISGHNTLYWYLQNLGQGPELLIRYENEEAVDDSQLPKDRFSAERLKGVDSTLKIQPAELGDSAVYLCASSSQGMNTEAFFGQGTRLTVV.

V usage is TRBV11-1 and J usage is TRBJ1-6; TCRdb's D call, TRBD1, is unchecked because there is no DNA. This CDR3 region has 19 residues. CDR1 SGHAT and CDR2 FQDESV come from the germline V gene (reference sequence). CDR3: CASSLASFGQAVVNSPLHF.

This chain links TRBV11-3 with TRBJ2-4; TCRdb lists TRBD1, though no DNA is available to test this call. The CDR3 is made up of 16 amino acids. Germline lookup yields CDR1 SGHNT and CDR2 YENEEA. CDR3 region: CASSLGMGAAKNIQYF. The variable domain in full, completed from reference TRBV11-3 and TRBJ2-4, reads EAGVVQSPRYKIIEKKQPVAFWCNPISGHNTLYWYLQNLGQGPELLIRYENEEAVDDSQLPKDRFSAERLKGVDSTLKIQPAELGDSAVYLCASSLGMGAAKNIQYFGAGTRLSVL.

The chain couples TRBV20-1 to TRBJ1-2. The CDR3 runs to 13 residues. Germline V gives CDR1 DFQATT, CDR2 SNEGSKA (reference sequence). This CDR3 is CSARQRVASGYTF.

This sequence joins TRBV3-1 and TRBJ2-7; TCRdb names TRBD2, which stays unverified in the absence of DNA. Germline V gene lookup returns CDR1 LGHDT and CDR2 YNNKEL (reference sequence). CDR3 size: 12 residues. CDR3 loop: CASSVRGNEQYF.